This T cell receptor (beta chain) was profiled in a study of T cells in Graves' hyperthyroidism and ophthalmopathy. Regarding the study as a whole: Blood also showed most of the thyroid clonotypes that were expanded above 0.001. By a 13 V-J model, ophthalmopathy was set apart from stable hyperthyroidism.

The junction had 3 bases not matched to a gene; V was cut back by 6 bases and J by 1 base. This CDR3 comprises 14 residues. CDR1 and CDR2 (germline): SGDLS, YYNGEE. Amplification targeted TCR beta CDR3 regions from RNA transcripts. Carried out on the TCR CDR3, a first-round RT-PCR used the HTBI primer set. TCRdb reprocessed the multiplex PCR reads with MiXCR, giving one entry per CDR3 protein. The sample includes 560,000 or so distinct CDR3 sequences, 46% of them seen just once. This clonotype was counted only a few times. Its antigen is unidentified. The V call is TRBV9, the J call TRBJ1-1, with 10 nucleotides matching TRBD1. This sequence originates from a young woman with Graves' hyperthyroidism. Source material: peripheral blood or thyroid tissue (not recorded which). CDR3 bases: TGTGCCAGCACCAGGACAGGGGGGAACACTGAAGCTTTCTTT. It specifies CASTRTGGNTEAFF.